Sequencing of this T cell receptor beta chain was carried out in a study of untreated major depressive disorder. Germline V gene data show CDR1 as SNHLY and CDR2 as FYNNEI. CDR3 length: 15 residues. V was cut by 1 base and J by 0 bases, with 7 bases left in between. TCRdb's copy holds only in-frame clones and misses some; the assay was immunoSEQ multiplex PCR. This sample has 20,000 to 25,000 clones, with nearly 90% found just once. This chain connects TRBV2 to TRBJ2-1; D not resolved. Sequences were obtained from CD4+ T cells from PBMCs. The clonotype was recovered from a woman aged 40 to 50 in good health. CDR3 in amino acids: CASSEDWSSYNEQFF. In DNA form, the CDR3 reads TGTGCCAGCAGTGAAGACTGGAGCTCCTACAATGAGCAGTTCTTC.